The following is a T cell receptor (beta chain) sequence with its context. The data are from a study of T cells in localized non-small cell lung cancer. Assay: immunoSEQ multiplex PCR; the TCRdb copy retains only in-frame clones and omits some. The sample records around 64,000 clones, approximately 93% being singletons. Looked up from germline, CDR1 is SGHAT and CDR2 is FQNNGV. This CDR3 has 14 amino acids. The trim removed 3 bases at V and 15 bases at J, leaving 14 bases unmatched. This TCR was sampled from a man aged 40 to 69 with stage I lung adenocarcinoma. V is TRBV11-2 and J is TRBJ2-1; 7 nucleotides agree with TRBD2. The specimen was peripheral blood, collected before any cancer treatment. The chain's CDR3 is CASSLGDQRGGRFF. As DNA, the CDR3 is TGTGCCAGCAGCTTGGGTGACCAGCGGGGAGGACGGTTCTTC.